One and the same sample provided the 18 T cell receptor beta chains below, sequenced in a study of cytomegalovirus exposure and HLA in healthy donors. Libraries were prepared by immunoSEQ multiplex PCR; TCRdb keeps only in-frame clonotypes and omits some of them. In the table there are fewer than 90,000 clones, about 96% of which are singletons. The sample taken for sequencing was PBMCs. All receptors come from a man between 18 and 29 years old in good health and CMV-seropositive.

The chain combines TRBV5-1 with TRBJ2-5, with D unclear. The CDR3 runs 11 residues. Trimming shortened V by 1 base and J by 5 bases, and 3 bases separated the two germline ends. Germline V gene data show CDR1 as SGHRS and CDR2 as YFSETQ. CDR3 coding DNA: TGCGCCAGCAGCTTGTCGGAGACCCAGTACTTC. As protein: CASSLSETQYF.

The chain is built from TRBV5-1 and TRBJ1-2; D gene uncertain. Germline lookup yields CDR1 SGHRS and CDR2 YFSETQ. CDR3 length: 13 amino acids. With 0 bases removed from V and 2 bases from J, the gap between germline ends came to 5 bases. The CDR3 here is CASSLGGNYGYTF. The CDR3 DNA reads TGCGCCAGCAGCTTGGGCGGAAACTATGGCTACACCTTC. Filled out from reference TRBV5-1 and TRBJ1-2, the complete variable domain reads KAGVTQTPRYLIKTRGQQVTLSCSPISGHRSVSWYQQTPGQGLQFLFEYFSETQRNKGNFPGRFSGRQFSNSRSEMNVSTLELGDSALYLCASSLGGNYGYTFGSGTRLTVV.

The chain combines TRBV28 with TRBJ2-7; 11 bases are shared with TRBD1. V gave up 0 bases and J gave up 4 bases; unmatched junction bases: 5. The CDR3 extends over 16 amino acids. CDR1 is MDHEN, CDR2 SYDVKM, per germline. CDR3 in amino acids: CASSLWGTGGLYEQYF. DNA for the CDR3: TGTGCCAGCAGTTTATGGGGGACAGGGGGTCTATACGAGCAGTACTTC.

This rearrangement joins TRBV7-9 to TRBJ2-1; TRBD2 aligns across 9 bases. The junction had 14 bases not matched to a gene; V was cut back by 2 bases and J by 6 bases. The germline V gene encodes CDR1 SEHNR and CDR2 FQNEAQ (reference sequence). The CDR3 consists of 18 residues. The CDR3 DNA is TGTGCCAGCAGCTTACCGAGTCGACTAGCGGAGACCTCCAATGAGCAGTTCTTC. This gives the protein CASSLPSRLAETSNEQFF.

V usage is TRBV5-1 and J usage is TRBJ2-7; tentatively, D is TRBD1 (6 bases). The CDR3 loop spans 15 amino acids. Germline values: CDR1 SGHRS, CDR2 YFSETQ. V was trimmed by 4 bases and J by 0 bases, leaving 14 bases between them. The CDR3 DNA is TGCGCCAGCAGCCCCCGAACGGACAGCTCCTACGAGCAGTACTTC. Amino acids: CASSPRTDSSYEQYF.

The CDR3 DNA reads TGTGCCAGCAGCTTAACGACAGGGATGGAGCGCGAGCAGTACTTC. This encodes CASSLTTGMEREQYF. The chain employs TRBV7-9 and TRBJ2-7; 7 nucleotides align to TRBD1. Germline V gene data show CDR1 as SEHNR and CDR2 as FQNEAQ (reference sequence). CDR3 size: 15 residues. The V segment lost 2 bases and the J segment 6 bases; nucleotides outside the gene matches: 10.

The chain uses TRBV6-1 and TRBJ2-7; 10 nucleotides align to TRBD1. CDR1 is MNHNS, CDR2 SASEGT, per germline. The junction had 6 bases not matched to a gene; V was cut back by 5 bases and J by 2 bases. This CDR3 has 15 amino acids. CDR3 residues: CASSQDGTGAYEQYF. CDR3 bases: TGTGCCAGCAGTCAAGACGGGACAGGGGCCTACGAGCAGTACTTC.

The chain uses TRBV2 and TRBJ2-7, with 7 bases fitting TRBD2. With V trimmed by 6 bases and J by 1 base, 9 bases remained unmatched. This CDR3 contains 15 residues. The germline V gene encodes CDR1 SNHLY and CDR2 FYNNEI. The CDR3 DNA reads as TGTGCCAGCAGAGCGCGGCTAGCGGAGTCCTACGAGCAGTACTTC. It is translated as CASRARLAESYEQYF.

The rearrangement links TRBV5-1 to TRBJ2-1; TRBD2 aligns across 15 bases. Unmatched junction bases numbered 3, after V lost 1 base and J lost 7 bases. The germline V gene has CDR1 SGHRS and CDR2 YFSETQ. The CDR3 covers 16 residues. The CDR3 nucleotides are TGCGCCAGCAGCTTGCGGACTAGCGGGAGGGCGAATGAGCAGTTCTTC. This gives the protein CASSLRTSGRANEQFF.

The genes are TRBV5-8 and TRBJ2-7, with D possibly TRBD2 on 6 matching bases. The CDR3 is 15 residues long. Looked up from germline, CDR1 is SGHTS and CDR2 is YDEGEE. V was cut by 4 bases and J by 4 bases, with 18 bases left in between. CDR3 in amino acids: CASSGGTGGAYEQYF. The DNA of the CDR3 is TGTGCCAGCAGCGGAGGGACGGGCGGTGCATACGAGCAGTACTTC.

The V and J genes are TRBV7-9 and TRBJ2-3, with TRBD2 matching over 7 bases. CDR1 and CDR2 from the germline V gene are SEHNR and FQNEAQ (reference sequence). V was clipped by 5 bases and J by 3 bases; unmatched bases: 2. The CDR3 loop spans 13 amino acids. DNA of the CDR3: TGTGCCAGCAGCACGCGGGGGACAGATACGCAGTATTTT. It encodes CASSTRGTDTQYF.

The rearrangement uses TRBV18 and TRBJ2-3; 7 positions agree with TRBD1. The junction had 14 bases not matched to a gene; V was cut back by 2 bases and J by 0 bases. The V gene's germline CDR1 is KGHSH and CDR2 LQKENI. The CDR3 loop spans 19 amino acids. The CDR3 nucleotides are TGTGCCAGCTCACCAGCCGGGACAGCAGACGAGCCTAGCACAGATACGCAGTATTTT. Its protein product is CASSPAGTADEPSTDTQYF.

This chain joins TRBV29-1 and TRBJ1-1; no firm D call. Between the trimmed V and J ends, which lost 7 bases and 0 bases, there was a span of 3 bases. Germline CDR1 SQVTM, CDR2 ANQGSEA. This CDR3 contains 10 residues. The DNA for the CDR3 is TGCAGCGCTATGAACACTGAAGCTTTCTTT. Its protein product is CSAMNTEAFF.

J is TRBJ1-2 and V is TRBV2; 7 bases are shared with TRBD1. Per the germline V gene, CDR1 is SNHLY and CDR2 is FYNNEI. The CDR3 contains 16 residues. V lost 4 bases, J lost 7 bases, and 15 bases stayed unmatched. CDR3 bases: TGTGCCAGCAGTGGGGACAGCCGATCGGTGGGGCCTGGCTACACCTTC. It yields the protein CASSGDSRSVGPGYTF.

A remark on this clone: The same CDR3 also results from other DNA sequences found in this sample. The rearrangement links TRBV15 to TRBJ1-5, with a tentative D call TRBD1 (6 bases). Trimming stripped 1 base from V and 2 bases from J, with 12 bases between. The CDR3 covers 16 residues. Germline V gene data show CDR1 as LNHNV and CDR2 as YYDKDF (reference sequence). The CDR3 coding sequence is TGTGCCACCAGCAGAGCGGGGGGCAAGGGCAATCAGCCCCAGCATTTT. Its translation is CATSRAGGKGNQPQHF.

J is TRBJ2-2 and V is TRBV13; the D is unclear. The CDR3 spans 15 residues. The germline V gene encodes CDR1 PRHDT and CDR2 FYEKMQ (reference sequence). V was cut by 2 bases and J by 1 base, with 8 bases left in between. This CDR3 is CASSLRTQNTGELFF. For the CDR3, the DNA is TGTGCCAGCAGCTTACGAACACAGAACACCGGGGAGCTGTTTTTT.

V gene TRBV14 combines with J gene TRBJ2-2; 13 positions agree with TRBD2. With V trimmed by 4 bases and J by 5 bases, 10 bases remained unmatched. Germline values: CDR1 SGHDN, CDR2 FVKESK. The CDR3 length is 18 residues. CDR3 nucleotides: TGTGCCAGCAGCCCACCGGGACTAGCGGGATTTGGGACCGGGGAGCTGTTTTTT. Encoded protein: CASSPPGLAGFGTGELFF.

This clone was observed a single time. J is TRBJ2-1 and V is TRBV19; TRBD1 aligns across 7 bases. The CDR3 extends over 16 amino acids. Germline-derived CDR1 and CDR2 are LNHDA and SQIVND (reference sequence). Losses at the gene ends were 5 bases for V and 0 bases for J; bases not matched to a gene: 7. Written as DNA, the CDR3 is TGTGCCAGTAGTTCTCTGACAGGGAGCTCCTACAATGAGCAGTTCTTC. Its translation: CASSSLTGSSYNEQFF.